This TCR beta chain was captured in a study of regulatory T cells in long-lasting Graves disease. HTBI primers from iRepertoire and Arm-PCR of CDR3 regions yielded the TCR beta libraries. TCRdb reprocessed the multiplex PCR reads via MiXCR and lists one record per CDR3 protein. The data hold 350,000 to 500,000 distinct CDR3 sequences, with approximately 14% observed a single time. Time point described: newly diagnosed GD, antithyroid drugs for less than 3 months. Following extraction of RNA from PBMCs, that RNA was used to make the TCR library. The CDR3 is made up of 15 amino acids. Germline trimming cut 3 bases from V and 2 bases from J; bases unmatched to any gene: 6. Germline V lookup: CDR1 MNHEY, CDR2 SMNVEV (reference sequence). This clonotype was seen repeatedly, ten times or more. These same records also appear under a second study, on T cells in Graves' hyperthyroidism and ophthalmopathy.

The TCR sequence derives from a woman in her forties or fifties with Graves disease. The sequenced sample was peripheral blood mononuclear cells (PBMCs), obtained at new diagnosis, from a patient treated with antithyroid drugs. This chain connects TRBV27 to TRBJ2-7, with TRBD2 matching over 8 bases. CDR3 loop: CASSFIGRATYEQYF. The CDR3 DNA sequence: TGTGCCAGCAGTTTCATCGGGAGGGCTACCTACGAGCAGTACTTC.